A single TCR beta chain is shown here with its context. Before surgery, patients took at least one anti-epileptic drug. These data originate in a study of brain T cells in children with intractable seizures. The repertoire was sequenced with immunoSEQ multiplex PCR; TCRdb's copy has only in-frame clones and lacks some. The repertoire holds under 150,000 clones, with approximately 94% as singletons. The CDR3 contains 15 residues. The trim removed 4 bases at V and 2 bases at J, leaving 7 bases unmatched. Germline CDR1 and CDR2: SEHNR and FQNEAQ (reference sequence). Specimen: peripheral blood, collected at surgery. The receptor was isolated from a boy younger than two with hemimegalencephaly and intractable seizures. The V gene is TRBV7-9, the J gene TRBJ2-7; 8 bases align to TRBD1. The CDR3 loop is CASSWPRTGPYEQYF. In DNA form, the CDR3 reads TGTGCCAGCAGCTGGCCCAGGACAGGGCCCTACGAGCAGTACTTC.